These T cell receptor beta chains were read from a single sample in a study of blood T cell repertoires in COVID-19. Data came from immunoSEQ multiplex PCR; TCRdb stores just in-frame clones and leaves some out. Altogether approximately 260,000 clones are present, around nine tenths being singletons, with the ten largest covering approximately 2.2%. The source material was peripheral blood. The origin of the receptors is a man aged 50-60 years with acute or convalescent COVID-19. The conserved cysteine and the conserved F or W are not part of the CDR3 here.

v_gene: TRBV5-1
len: 13
CDR3aa: ASSLTLAGVNEQF

v_gene: TRBV5-4
len: 11
CDR3aa: ASGGAGSYEQY

v_gene: TRBV10-3
len: 11
CDR3aa: AIRDGTGNPIT

v_gene: TRBV7-3
len: 11
CDR3aa: ASSKDTYTEAF

v_gene: TRBV19
len: 13
CDR3aa: ASSMGTATNEKLF

v_gene: TRBV6-5
len: 13
CDR3aa: ASRPRGARAETQY

v_gene: TRBV18
len: 12
CDR3aa: ASSPQGIGYEQY

v_gene: TRBV2
len: 12
CDR3aa: ASRGDRLSLGYT

v_gene: TRBV29-1
len: 16
CDR3aa: SVEATTTGKLMNTEAF

v_gene: TRBV12-3/TRBV12-4
len: 11
CDR3aa: ASIKTLEGPQH

v_gene: TRBV29-1
len: 12
CDR3aa: SSNGAGVTDTQY

v_gene: TRBV2
len: 12
CDR3aa: ASSGTSGSYEQY

v_gene: TRBV5-6
len: 12
CDR3aa: ASSFPGDNQPQH

v_gene: TRBV5-4
len: 14
CDR3aa: ASSFGTGGRNEKLF

v_gene: TRBV10-1
len: 12
CDR3aa: ASGGGRGTGELF

v_gene: TRBV10-3
len: 10
CDR3aa: AISEAGYEQY

v_gene: TRBV7-9
len: 14
CDR3aa: ASSLGQGGGNEKLF

v_gene: TRBV12-3/TRBV12-4
len: 10
CDR3aa: ASSRGRREAF

v_gene: TRBV4-1
len: 14
CDR3aa: ASSQANQGFNEKLF

v_gene: TRBV11-2
len: 14
CDR3aa: ASSQGRGRRFEKLF

v_gene: TRBV11-2
len: 13
CDR3aa: ASSLVGGWDTEAF

v_gene: TRBV19
len: 14
CDR3aa: ASSSPSGGAPDTQY